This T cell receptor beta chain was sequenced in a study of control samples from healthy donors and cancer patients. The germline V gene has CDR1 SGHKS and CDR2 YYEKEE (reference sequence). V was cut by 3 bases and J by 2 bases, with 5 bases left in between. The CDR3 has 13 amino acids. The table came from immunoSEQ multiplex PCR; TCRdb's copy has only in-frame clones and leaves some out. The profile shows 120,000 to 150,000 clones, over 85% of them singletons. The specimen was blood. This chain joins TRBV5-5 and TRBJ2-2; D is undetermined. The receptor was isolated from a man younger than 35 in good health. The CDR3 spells CASSWENTGELFF. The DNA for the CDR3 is TGTGCCAGCAGCTGGGAAAACACCGGGGAGCTGTTTTTT.